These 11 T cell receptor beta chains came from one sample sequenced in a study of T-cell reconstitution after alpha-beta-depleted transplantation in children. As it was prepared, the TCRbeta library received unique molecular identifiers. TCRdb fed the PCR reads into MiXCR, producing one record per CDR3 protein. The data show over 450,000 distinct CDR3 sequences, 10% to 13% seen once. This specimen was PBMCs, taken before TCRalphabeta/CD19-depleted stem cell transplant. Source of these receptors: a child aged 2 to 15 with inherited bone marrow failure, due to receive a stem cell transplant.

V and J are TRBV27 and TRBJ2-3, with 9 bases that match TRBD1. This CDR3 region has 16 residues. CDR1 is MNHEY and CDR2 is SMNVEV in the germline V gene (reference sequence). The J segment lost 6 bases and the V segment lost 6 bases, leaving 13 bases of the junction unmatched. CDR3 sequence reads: CASRGPPGQGWDTQYF. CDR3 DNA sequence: TGTGCCAGCAGGGGTCCCCCGGGACAGGGATGGGATACGCAGTATTTT.

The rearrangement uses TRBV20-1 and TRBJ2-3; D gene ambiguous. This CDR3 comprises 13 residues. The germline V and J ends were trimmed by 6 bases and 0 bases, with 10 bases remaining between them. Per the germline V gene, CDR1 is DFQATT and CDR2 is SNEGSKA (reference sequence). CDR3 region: CSATAASTDTQYF. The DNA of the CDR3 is TGCAGTGCGACCGCCGCTAGCACAGATACGCAGTATTTT.

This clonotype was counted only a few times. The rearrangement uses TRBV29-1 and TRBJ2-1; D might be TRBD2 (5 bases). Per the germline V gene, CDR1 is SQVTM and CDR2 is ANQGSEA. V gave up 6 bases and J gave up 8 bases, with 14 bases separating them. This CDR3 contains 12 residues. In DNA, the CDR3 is TGCAGCGTCCCCTCGGGGAGCCATGAGCAGTTCTTC. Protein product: CSVPSGSHEQFF.

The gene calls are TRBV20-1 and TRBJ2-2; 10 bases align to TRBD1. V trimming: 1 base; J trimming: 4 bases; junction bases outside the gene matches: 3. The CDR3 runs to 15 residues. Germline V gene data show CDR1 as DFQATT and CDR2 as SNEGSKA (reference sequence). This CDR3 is CSARAWDRGTGELFF. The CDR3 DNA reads TGCAGTGCTAGAGCGTGGGACAGGGGCACCGGGGAGCTGTTTTTT.

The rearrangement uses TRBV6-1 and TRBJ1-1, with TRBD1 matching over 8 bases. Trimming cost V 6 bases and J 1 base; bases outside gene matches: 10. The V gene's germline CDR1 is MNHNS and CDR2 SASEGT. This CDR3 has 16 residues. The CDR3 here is CASSPGGGERNTEAFF. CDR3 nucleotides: TGTGCCAGCAGCCCAGGGGGCGGAGAAAGGAACACTGAAGCTTTCTTT.

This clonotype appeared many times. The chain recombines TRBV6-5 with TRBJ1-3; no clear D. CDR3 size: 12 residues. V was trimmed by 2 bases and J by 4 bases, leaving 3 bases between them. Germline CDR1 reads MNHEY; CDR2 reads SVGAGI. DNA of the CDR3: TGTGCCAGCAGTTACGGGGGAAACACCATATATTTT. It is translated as CASSYGGNTIYF.

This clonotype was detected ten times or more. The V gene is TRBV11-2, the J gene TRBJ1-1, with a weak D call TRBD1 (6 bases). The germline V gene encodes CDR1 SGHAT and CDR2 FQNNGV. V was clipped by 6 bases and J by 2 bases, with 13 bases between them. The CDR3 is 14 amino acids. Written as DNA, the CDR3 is TGTGCCAGCAGGGTCGGACAGTTAAACACTGAAGCTTTCTTT. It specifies CASRVGQLNTEAFF.

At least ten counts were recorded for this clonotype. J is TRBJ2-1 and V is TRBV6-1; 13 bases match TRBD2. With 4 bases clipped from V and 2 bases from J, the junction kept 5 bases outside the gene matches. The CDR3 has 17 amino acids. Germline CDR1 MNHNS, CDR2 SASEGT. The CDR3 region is CASSARTSGSPYNEQFF. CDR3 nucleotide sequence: TGTGCCAGCAGTGCCCGGACTAGCGGGAGCCCCTACAATGAGCAGTTCTTC.

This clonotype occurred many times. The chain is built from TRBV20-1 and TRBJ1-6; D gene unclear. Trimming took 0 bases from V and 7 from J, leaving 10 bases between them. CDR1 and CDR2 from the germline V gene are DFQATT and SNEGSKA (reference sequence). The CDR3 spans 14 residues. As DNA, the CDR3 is TGCAGTGCTAGAGAGGGGATGAGCAATTCACCCCTCCACTTT. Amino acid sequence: CSAREGMSNSPLHF.

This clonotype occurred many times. CDR3 in amino acids: CASSQRESLLYGYTF. Here the CDR3 DNA reads TGTGCCAGCAGCCAACGGGAGAGCCTACTCTATGGCTACACCTTC. The V call is TRBV12-3 or TRBV12-4, the J call TRBJ1-2; D uncertain. V shed 6 bases and J shed 4 bases, with 18 bases lying between them. The CDR3 has 15 residues.

In DNA, the CDR3 is TGTGCCAGCAGCCGAAAACAGGACGGGGATCAGCCCCAGCATTTT. Amino acids: CASSRKQDGDQPQHF. The chain employs TRBV7-9 and TRBJ1-5; the D gene is possibly TRBD1 (5 bases). The CDR3 consists of 15 residues. Germline V CDR1 and CDR2: SEHNR, FQNEAQ (reference sequence). The V end lost 5 bases, the J end lost 5 bases, and 16 bases lay between the germline ends. The full variable domain, with the rest looked up from reference TRBV7-9 and TRBJ1-5, is DTGVSQNPRHKITKRGQNVTFRCDPISEHNRLYWYRQTLGQGPEFLTYFQNEAQLEKSRLLSDRFSAERPKGSFSTLEIQRTEQGDSAMYLCASSRKQDGDQPQHFGDGTRLSIL.